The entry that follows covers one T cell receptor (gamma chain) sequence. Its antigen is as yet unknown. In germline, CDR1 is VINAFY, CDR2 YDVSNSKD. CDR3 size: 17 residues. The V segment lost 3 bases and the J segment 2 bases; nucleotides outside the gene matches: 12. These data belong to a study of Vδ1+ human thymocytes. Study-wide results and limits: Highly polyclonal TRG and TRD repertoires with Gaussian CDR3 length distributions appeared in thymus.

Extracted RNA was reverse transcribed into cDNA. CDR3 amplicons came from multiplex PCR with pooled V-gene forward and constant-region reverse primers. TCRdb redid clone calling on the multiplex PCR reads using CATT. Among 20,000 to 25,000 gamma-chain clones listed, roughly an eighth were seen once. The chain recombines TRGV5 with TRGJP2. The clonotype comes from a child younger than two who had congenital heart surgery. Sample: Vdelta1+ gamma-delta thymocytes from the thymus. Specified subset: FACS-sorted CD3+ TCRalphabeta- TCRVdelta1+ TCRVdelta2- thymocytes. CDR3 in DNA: TGTGCCACCTGGGACGGGCCCTCCTACAGTAGTGATTGGATCAAGACGTTT. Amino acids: CATWDGPSYSSDWIKTF.